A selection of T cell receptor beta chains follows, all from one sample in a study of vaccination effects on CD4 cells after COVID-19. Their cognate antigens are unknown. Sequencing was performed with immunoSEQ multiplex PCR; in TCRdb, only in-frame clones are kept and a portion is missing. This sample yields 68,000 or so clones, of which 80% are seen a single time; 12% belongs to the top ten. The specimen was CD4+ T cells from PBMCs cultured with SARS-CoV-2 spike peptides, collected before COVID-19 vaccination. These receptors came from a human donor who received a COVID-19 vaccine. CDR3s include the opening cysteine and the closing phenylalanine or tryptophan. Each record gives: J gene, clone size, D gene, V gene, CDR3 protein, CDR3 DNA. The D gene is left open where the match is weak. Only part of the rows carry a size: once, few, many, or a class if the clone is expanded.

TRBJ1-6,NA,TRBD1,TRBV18,CASSLRQGDSPLHF,TGTGCCAGCTCTCTCAGACAGGGAGATTCACCCCTCCACTTT
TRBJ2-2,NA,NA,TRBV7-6,CASSLGPAAGELFF,TGTGCCAGCAGCTTGGGGCCGGCGGCCGGGGAGCTGTTTTTT
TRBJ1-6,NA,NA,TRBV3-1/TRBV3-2,CASSQGWGGPLHF,TGTGCCAGCAGCCAAGGATGGGGGGGGCCCCTCCACTTT
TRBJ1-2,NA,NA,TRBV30,CAWSGGGGYTF,TGTGCCTGGAGCGGGGGGGGAGGCTACACCTTC
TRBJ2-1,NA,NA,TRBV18,CASSPIAGPRDEQFF,TGTGCCAGCTCACCCATCGCGGGGCCGCGGGATGAGCAGTTCTTC
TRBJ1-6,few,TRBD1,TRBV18,CASSSTGAAPLHF,TGTGCCAGCTCATCGACAGGGGCGGCTCCCCTCCACTTT
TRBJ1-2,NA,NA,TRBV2,CASSVIPRQEIYGYTF,TGTGCCAGCAGTGTGATCCCCCGCCAAGAGATCTATGGCTACACCTTC
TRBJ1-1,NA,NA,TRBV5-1,CASSRDMGNTEAFF,TGCGCCAGCAGTAGGGATATGGGGAACACTGAAGCTTTCTTT
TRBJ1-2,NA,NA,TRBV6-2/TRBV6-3,CASSPPPRQSYTF,TGTGCCAGCAGTCCACCGCCACGGCAAAGCTACACCTTC
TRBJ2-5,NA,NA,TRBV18,CASSPSVLNRETQYF,TGTGCCAGCTCACCATCCGTCCTAAATCGGGAGACCCAGTACTTC
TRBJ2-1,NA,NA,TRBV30,CAWINRGHDNEQFF,TGTGCCTGGATTAACCGGGGACACGACAATGAGCAGTTCTTC
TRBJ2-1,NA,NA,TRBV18,CASSPYRGVYYNEQFF,TGTGCCAGCTCACCCTATCGAGGGGTATACTACAATGAGCAGTTCTTC
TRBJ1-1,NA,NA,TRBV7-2,CASSFSGRLNTEAFF,TGTGCCAGCAGCTTTTCGGGCAGGTTGAACACTGAAGCTTTCTTT
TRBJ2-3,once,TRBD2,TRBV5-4,CASSVLADTQYF,TGTGCCAGCAGCGTACTAGCGGACACGCAGTATTTT
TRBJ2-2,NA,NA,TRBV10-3,CAISESWGANTGELFF,TGTGCCATCAGTGAGTCGTGGGGGGCGAACACCGGGGAGCTGTTTTTT
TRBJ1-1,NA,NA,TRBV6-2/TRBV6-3,CASSDSGEGTTEAFF,TGTGCCAGCAGTGACAGTGGGGAGGGGACGACTGAAGCTTTCTTT
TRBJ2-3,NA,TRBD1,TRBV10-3,CATSGTGPPDTQYF,TGTGCCACCTCCGGGACAGGGCCCCCAGATACGCAGTATTTT
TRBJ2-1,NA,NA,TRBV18,CASSPTLGGRDLFF,TGTGCCAGCTCTCCAACCCTTGGGGGAAGAGATCTGTTCTTC
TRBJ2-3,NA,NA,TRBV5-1,CASSLAGIGTDTQYF,TGCGCCAGCAGCTTGGCGGGGATCGGAACAGATACGCAGTATTTT
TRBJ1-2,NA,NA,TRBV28,CASSFGSGPYGYTF,TGTGCCAGCAGTTTTGGGTCGGGCCCCTATGGCTACACTTTC
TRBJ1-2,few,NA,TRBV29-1,CSAMGRENYGYTF,TGCAGCGCCATGGGACGGGAAAACTATGGCTACACCTTC
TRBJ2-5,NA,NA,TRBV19,CASRALGLGETQYF,TGTGCCAGTAGAGCACTAGGATTGGGAGAGACCCAGTACTTC
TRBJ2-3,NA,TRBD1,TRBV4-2,CASSPTGQGGTERDTQYF,TGTGCCAGCAGCCCAACCGGACAGGGAGGAACGGAACGCGATACGCAGTATTTT
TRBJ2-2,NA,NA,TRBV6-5,CASMGGNTGELFF,TGTGCCAGCATGGGGGGGAACACCGGGGAGCTGTTTTTT
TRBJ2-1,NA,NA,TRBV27,CASSSPTRGSYNEQFF,TGTGCCAGCAGTTCCCCCACCCGGGGCTCCTACAATGAGCAGTTCTTC
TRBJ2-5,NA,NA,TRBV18,CASSRPFGLTQETQYF,TGTGCCAGCTCGCGACCTTTTGGACTAACCCAAGAGACCCAGTACTTC
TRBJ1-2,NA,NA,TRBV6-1,CASSEPRQSLDTF,TGTGCCAGCAGTGAACCCCGACAGTCCCTCGACACCTTC
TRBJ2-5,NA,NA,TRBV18,CASSPDTQETQYF,TGTGCCAGCTCACCGGACACTCAAGAGACCCAGTACTTC
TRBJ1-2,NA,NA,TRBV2,CASTGIKQGISGYTF,TGTGCCAGCACCGGCATCAAGCAGGGCATCAGTGGCTACACCTTC
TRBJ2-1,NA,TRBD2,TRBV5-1,CASSPPGGLYNEQFF,TGCGCCAGCAGTCCCCCGGGGGGGCTGTACAATGAGCAGTTCTTC
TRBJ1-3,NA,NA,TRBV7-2,CASSRTSSGNTIYF,TGTGCCAGCAGCAGAACAAGCTCTGGAAACACCATATATTTT
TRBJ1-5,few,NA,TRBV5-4,CASSLDSNQPQHF,TGTGCCAGCAGCCTGGACAGCAATCAGCCCCAGCATTTT
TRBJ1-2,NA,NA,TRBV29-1,CSVRGGALYGYTF,TGCAGCGTTCGGGGGGGGGCCCTCTATGGCTACACCTTC
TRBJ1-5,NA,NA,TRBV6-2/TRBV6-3,CASSYRGSSNQPQHF,TGTGCCAGCAGTTACAGGGGCAGCAGCAATCAGCCCCAGCATTTT
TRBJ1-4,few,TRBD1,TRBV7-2,CASSLTTGNSEKLFF,TGTGCCAGCAGCTTAACGACAGGGAATAGTGAAAAACTGTTTTTT
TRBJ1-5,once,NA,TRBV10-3,CAISDVDQPQHF,TGTGCCATCAGTGACGTGGATCAGCCCCAGCATTTT
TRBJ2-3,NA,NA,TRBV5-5,CASSFQVTDTQYF,TGTGCCAGCAGCTTCCAGGTCACAGATACGCAGTATTTT
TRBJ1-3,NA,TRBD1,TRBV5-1,CASSRQTGSGNTIYF,TGCGCCAGCAGCCGGCAGACAGGGTCCGGAAACACCATATATTTT
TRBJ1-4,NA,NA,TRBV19,CASSQIEGGEKLFF,TGTGCCAGTAGCCAGATCGAAGGCGGCGAAAAACTGTTTTTT
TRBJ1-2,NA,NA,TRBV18,CASSPPARDQIYGYTF,TGTGCCAGCTCACCACCAGCCAGGGACCAGATCTATGGCTACACCTTC
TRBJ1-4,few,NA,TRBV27,CASSSINEKLFF,TGTGCCAGCAGTTCCATAAATGAAAAACTGTTTTTT
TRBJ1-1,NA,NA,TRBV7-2,CASSLGVRITEAFF,TGTGCCAGCAGCTTAGGGGTACGAATCACTGAAGCTTTCTTT
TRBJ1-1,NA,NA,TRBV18,CASSPEQGHTEAFF,TGTGCCAGCTCACCTGAACAGGGCCACACTGAAGCTTTCTTT
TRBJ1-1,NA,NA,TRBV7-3,CASSLTASNTEAFF,TGTGCCAGCAGCTTAACGGCCTCAAACACTGAAGCTTTCTTT
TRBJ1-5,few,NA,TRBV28,CASSTLGGLRVRHQPQHF,TGTGCCAGCAGTACACTGGGGGGCCTGCGTGTCCGCCATCAGCCCCAGCATTTT
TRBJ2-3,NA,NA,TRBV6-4,CASSFSFTGASSTDTQYF,TGTGCCAGCAGTTTTTCCTTTACAGGTGCCTCTAGCACAGATACGCAGTATTTT
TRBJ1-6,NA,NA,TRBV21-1,CASSTGLANSPLHF,TGTGCCAGCAGCACGGGGTTGGCCAATTCACCCCTCCACTTT
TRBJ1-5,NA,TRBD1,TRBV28,CASRGQGGQPQHF,TGTGCCAGCAGGGGACAGGGGGGACAGCCCCAGCATTTT
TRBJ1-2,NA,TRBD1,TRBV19,CASAQGGGDYGYTF,TGTGCCAGCGCCCAGGGAGGGGGCGACTATGGCTACACCTTC
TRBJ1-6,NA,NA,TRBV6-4,CASSDRARNNSPLHF,TGTGCCAGCAGTGACCGGGCGAGAAATAATTCACCCCTCCACTTT
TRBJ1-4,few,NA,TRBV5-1,CASSIRQPHNEKLFF,TGCGCCAGCAGCATCCGACAGCCTCATAATGAAAAACTGTTTTTT
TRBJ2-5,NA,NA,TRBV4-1,CASSQQDRRQETQYF,TGCGCCAGCAGCCAACAGGACCGACGCCAAGAGACCCAGTACTTC
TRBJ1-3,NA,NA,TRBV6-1,CASSYSGNTIYF,TGTGCCAGCAGTTACTCTGGAAACACCATATATTTT
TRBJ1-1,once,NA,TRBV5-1,CASSPWDGGSTEAFF,TGCGCCAGCAGCCCTTGGGACGGAGGGTCCACTGAAGCTTTCTTT